Below, 32 T cell receptor beta chains from the same sample are listed, as sequenced in a study of T cells after posttransplantation cyclophosphamide. Produced via immunoSEQ multiplex PCR; TCRdb's table is partial and in-frame only. This sample comprises some 40,000 clones, none seen once only. Material: PBMCs. These receptors were collected from a woman in her forties or fifties in good health and a related stem cell transplant donor.

This chain uses TRBV7-2 with TRBJ2-1; 13 positions match TRBD2. The germline CDR1 and CDR2 sequences are SGHTA and FQGNSA. The J segment lost 3 bases and the V segment lost 2 bases, leaving 4 bases of the junction unmatched. This CDR3 is 17 amino acids long. CDR3 sequence reads: CASSLRLAGGVYNEQFF. The CDR3 DNA is TGTGCCAGCAGCTTAAGACTAGCGGGGGGAGTCTACAATGAGCAGTTCTTC. Full variable domain (missing parts from reference TRBV7-2 and TRBJ2-1): GAGVSQSPSNKVTEKGKDVELRCDPISGHTALYWYRQSLGQGLEFLIYFQGNSAPDKSGLPSDRFSAERTGGSVSTLTIQRTQQEDSAVYLCASSLRLAGGVYNEQFFGPGTRLTVL.

This clone came up many times. The chain combines TRBV2 with TRBJ1-2; TRBD1 aligns across 7 bases. Germline-derived CDR1 and CDR2 are SNHLY and FYNNEI. V gave up 8 bases and J gave up 8 bases; unmatched junction bases: 8. This CDR3 has 12 residues. CDR3 sequence: CASRGQFGGYTF. The CDR3, as DNA: TGTGCCAGCCGGGGACAGTTCGGGGGCTACACCTTC.

The table lists this clone with many counts. The chain uses TRBV18 and TRBJ2-7; 9 bases are shared with TRBD1. J was trimmed by 1 base and V by 3 bases; bases with no gene match: 4. CDR1 and CDR2 from the germline V gene are KGHSH and LQKENI. The CDR3 totals 15 residues. As DNA, the CDR3 is TGTGCCAGCTCACCTCCGGACAGGGGTTCCTACGAGCAGTACTTC. It specifies CASSPPDRGSYEQYF.

This clone was observed many times. The chain links TRBV9 to TRBJ2-2; 8 nucleotides line up with TRBD2. V shed 2 bases, J shed 4 bases, and the junction held 7 bases outside the gene matches. Germline V gene lookup returns CDR1 SGDLS and CDR2 YYNGEE. The CDR3 spans 16 residues. The CDR3 loop reads CASSVGGGPRTGELFF. The CDR3 DNA is TGTGCCAGCAGCGTCGGGGGGGGGCCTCGCACCGGGGAGCTGTTTTTT.

This clone has a count of ten or more. The chain couples TRBV11-2 to TRBJ2-1, with D possibly matching TRBD2 (6 bases). The CDR3 length is 15 residues. The V gene's germline CDR1 is SGHAT and CDR2 FQNNGV. Between the trimmed V and J ends, which lost 2 bases and 7 bases, there was a span of 15 bases. CDR3 protein: CASSLMGTYGNEQFF. The CDR3 DNA follows: TGTGCCAGCAGCTTAATGGGGACTTACGGTAATGAGCAGTTCTTC.

This clone was seen ten or more times. The rearrangement links TRBV15 to TRBJ1-1; 11 nucleotides line up with TRBD1. Germline CDR1 is LNHNV and CDR2 is YYDKDF (reference sequence). CDR3 size: 15 residues. The V segment lost 3 bases and the J segment 7 bases; nucleotides outside the gene matches: 7. The CDR3: CATSSMRDRGDEAFF. The DNA for the CDR3 is TGTGCCACCAGCAGCATGCGGGACAGGGGGGATGAAGCTTTCTTT.

This clone appeared many times. The V gene is TRBV28, the J gene TRBJ2-3, with TRBD2 matching 8 bases. V lost 6 bases and J lost 1; bases outside the gene matches: 18. The germline gives CDR1 MDHEN, CDR2 SYDVKM. CDR3 length: 19 residues. The CDR3 DNA sequence: TGTGCCAGCAGCTCGGGGGGGGCGTATGAATTCACGGGCACAGATACGCAGTATTTT. Amino acid sequence: CASSSGGAYEFTGTDTQYF.

This clone was detected many times. The chain couples TRBV7-3 to TRBJ2-5; TRBD1 matches at 7 bases. The CDR3 extends over 18 amino acids. Germline trimming cut 5 bases from V and 1 base from J; bases unmatched to any gene: 16. The V gene's germline CDR1 is SGHTA and CDR2 FQGTGA. The DNA for the CDR3 is TGTGCCAGCAGCCCAAAGGGACAGCGATACGTTGGCCAAGAGACCCAGTACTTC. It translates to CASSPKGQRYVGQETQYF.

At least ten counts were recorded for this clone. CDR3 sequence: CASGLDGQGYEKLFF. The CDR3 region has the DNA TGTGCTAGTGGTTTGGACGGACAGGGGTATGAAAAACTGTTTTTT. V and J are TRBV12-5 and TRBJ1-4; 9 bases fit TRBD1. The V gene end was trimmed by 1 base and the J gene end by 6 bases; junction bases not matched to a gene: 3. This CDR3 spans 15 amino acids. Germline loops: CDR1 LGHNT, CDR2 FRNRAP.

This clone was seen only a few times. The CDR3 protein is CASSFGVGGLPKNIQYF. In DNA form, the CDR3 reads TGTGCCAGCAGCTTCGGAGTAGGGGGCTTGCCCAAAAACATTCAGTACTTC. The chain links TRBV7-8 to TRBJ2-4; 7 positions agree with TRBD1. V lost 3 bases, J lost 2 bases, and 10 bases stayed unmatched. In germline, CDR1 is SGHVS, CDR2 FQNEAQ. The CDR3 is 17 amino acids.

This clone has at least ten counts. The rearrangement links TRBV7-2 to TRBJ2-7; a weak D match, TRBD2 (5 bases). Trimming pared 5 bases from V and 4 bases from J, leaving 18 bases between. Germline-derived CDR1 and CDR2 are SGHTA and FQGNSA. This CDR3 contains 15 residues. As DNA, the CDR3 is TGTGCCAGCAGCCGACAACTAGAGGTCGGGTACGAGCAGTACTTC. Residues: CASSRQLEVGYEQYF. The full variable domain, completed using reference TRBV7-2 and TRBJ2-7, is GAGVSQSPSNKVTEKGKDVELRCDPISGHTALYWYRQSLGQGLEFLIYFQGNSAPDKSGLPSDRFSAERTGGSVSTLTIQRTQQEDSAVYLCASSRQLEVGYEQYFGPGTRLTVT.

This clone was counted ten times or more. At one end, the junction sequence differs from germline, possibly due to a read error. The chain employs TRBV7-7 and TRBJ2-7, with 7 bases fitting TRBD1. Germline CDR1 reads SSHAT; CDR2 reads FNYEAQ (reference sequence). This CDR3 region has 15 residues. CDR3 nucleotides: TGTGCTAGCAGTCTATCACAGGGGCCAACCTACGAGCAGTACTTC. This codes for CASSLSQGPTYEQYF. Full variable domain (missing parts from reference TRBV7-7 and TRBJ2-7): GAGVSQSPRYKVTKRGQDVTLRCDPISSHATLYWYQQALGQGPEFLTYFNYEAQPDKSGLPSDRFSAERPEGSISTLTIQRTEQRDSAMYRCASSLSQGPTYEQYFGPGTRLTVT.

This clone was counted many times. This chain links TRBV10-3 with TRBJ2-3; 10 bases align to TRBD1. This CDR3 has 16 residues. The J segment lost 5 bases and the V segment lost 2 bases, leaving 7 bases of the junction unmatched. Germline values: CDR1 ENHRY, CDR2 SYGVKD. CDR3 nucleotides: TGTGCCATCAGTGAGCCCGGGACAGGGGAGGGAGATACGCAGTATTTT. It codes for CAISEPGTGEGDTQYF.

In this sample, this clone turned up many times. The rearrangement uses TRBV27 and TRBJ2-7; no clear D. The CDR3 spans 13 residues. V lost 0 bases and J lost 2, with 5 bases in between. Germline assignment: CDR1 MNHEY and CDR2 SMNVEV (reference sequence). CDR3 loop: CASSLSPAYEQYF. Written as DNA, the CDR3 is TGTGCCAGCAGTTTATCCCCGGCCTACGAGCAGTACTTC.

This clone appeared a few times. The J gene is TRBJ2-1, the V gene TRBV30; TRBD1 agrees at 9 bases. The CDR3 runs 16 residues. V was clipped by 0 bases and J by 7 bases; unmatched bases: 10. CDR1 GTSNPN and CDR2 SVGIG come from the germline V gene (reference sequence). CDR3 in DNA: TGTGCCTGGAGTGTGTTCGGGACAGGGACGGAGAATGAGCAGTTCTTC. It translates to CAWSVFGTGTENEQFF.

At least ten counts were recorded for this clone. The rearrangement uses TRBV30 and TRBJ1-6; D is unresolved. Trimming removed 3 bases at V and 7 bases at J, with 16 bases between. CDR3 length: 15 residues. The germline V gene encodes CDR1 GTSNPN and CDR2 SVGIG (reference sequence). The CDR3 loop is CAWRPAGGGNSPLHF. CDR3 in DNA: TGTGCCTGGAGGCCTGCGGGCGGCGGGAATTCACCCCTCCACTTT. Supplemented by reference TRBV30 and TRBJ1-6, the full variable domain reads SQTIHQWPATLVQPVGSPLSLECTVEGTSNPNLYWYRQAAGRGLQLLFYSVGIGQISSEVPQNLSASRPQDRQFILSSKKLLLSDSGFYLCAWRPAGGGNSPLHFGNGTRLTVT.

At least ten counts were recorded for this clone. V and J are TRBV5-1 and TRBJ2-3; 7 bases fit TRBD1. CDR3 length equals 17 residues. Germline V CDR1 and CDR2: SGHRS, YFSETQ. V gave up 4 bases and J gave up 1 base; unmatched junction bases: 12. The DNA for the CDR3 is TGCGCCAGCAGCAAATCTTACAGACAGGGAGGCACAGATACGCAGTATTTT. Protein sequence: CASSKSYRQGGTDTQYF.

This clone has ten or more counts. This chain connects TRBV19 to TRBJ1-1; 8 positions agree with TRBD1. Germline CDR1 LNHDA, CDR2 SQIVND (reference sequence). The trim removed 5 bases at V and 5 bases at J, leaving 4 bases unmatched. The length of the CDR3 is 13 residues. CDR3 coding DNA: TGTGCCAGTAGTTCAGGGGGCGGGACTGAAGCTTTCTTT. It specifies CASSSGGGTEAFF.

At least ten counts were recorded for this clone. This chain links TRBV19 with TRBJ1-5, with 9 positions matching TRBD1. There are 16 residues in the CDR3. With V trimmed by 3 bases and J by 2 bases, 5 bases remained unmatched. Germline V lookup: CDR1 LNHDA, CDR2 SQIVND (reference sequence). CDR3 amino acids: CASSMLQGARNQPQHF. CDR3 DNA sequence: TGTGCCAGTAGTATGTTACAGGGGGCGCGCAATCAGCCCCAGCATTTT. The full variable domain, rest sourced from reference TRBV19 and TRBJ1-5, is DGGITQSPKYLFRKEGQNVTLSCEQNLNHDAMYWYRQDPGQGLRLIYYSQIVNDFQKGDIAEGYSVSREKKESFPLTVTSAQKNPTAFYLCASSMLQGARNQPQHFGDGTRLSIL.

This clone was counted ten times or more. The chain has TRBV19 and TRBJ1-4; tentatively, D is TRBD1 (6 bases). This CDR3 is 17 amino acids long. The ends were cut back, 7 bases at V and 4 bases at J, with 22 bases in the middle. Germline CDR1 and CDR2: LNHDA and SQIVND (reference sequence). The CDR3 coding sequence is TGTGCCAGTACCTATTCCCATACCGGGACAAGTAATGAAAAACTGTTTTTT. This gives the protein CASTYSHTGTSNEKLFF. Full variable domain (missing parts from reference TRBV19 and TRBJ1-4): DGGITQSPKYLFRKEGQNVTLSCEQNLNHDAMYWYRQDPGQGLRLIYYSQIVNDFQKGDIAEGYSVSREKKESFPLTVTSAQKNPTAFYLCASTYSHTGTSNEKLFFGSGTQLSVL.

The chain has TRBV27 and TRBJ2-5; a weak D match, TRBD2 (6 bases). CDR3 size: 15 residues. Trimming pared 1 base from V and 4 bases from J, leaving 13 bases between. Germline-derived CDR1 and CDR2 are MNHEY and SMNVEV (reference sequence). In nucleotides, the CDR3 is TGTGCCAGCAGTTTATGGGCGGGACGTCGAGAGACCCAGTACTTC. Its protein product is CASSLWAGRRETQYF.

This clone was found many times. The chain has TRBV7-8 and TRBJ2-7; 10 bases agree with TRBD2. V gave up 3 bases and J gave up 4 bases; unmatched junction bases: 6. The CDR3 contains 15 residues. Germline-derived CDR1 and CDR2 are SGHVS and FQNEAQ. The CDR3 DNA sequence: TGTGCCAGCAGCTTTGGTAGCGGGGGGCTGTACGAGCAGTACTTC. Translating it yields CASSFGSGGLYEQYF.

The sample holds many counts of this clone. The chain carries TRBV6-1 and TRBJ1-6; D unresolved. From germline, CDR1 is MNHNS and CDR2 SASEGT. CDR3 length: 14 amino acids. V was trimmed by 1 base and J by 8 bases, leaving 9 bases between them. In nucleotides, the CDR3 is TGTGCCAGCAGTGAAGGGACTGATTATTCACCCCTCCACTTT. Translated, it gives CASSEGTDYSPLHF.

The chain has TRBV28 and TRBJ1-1; D may be TRBD1 (6 bases). With 5 bases removed from V and 7 bases from J, the gap between germline ends came to 17 bases. CDR1 is MDHEN and CDR2 is SYDVKM in the germline V gene. The CDR3 has 14 residues. DNA for the CDR3: TGTGCCAGCAGTCCGGGACAAGATATATTTGAAGCTTTCTTT. This translates into CASSPGQDIFEAFF.

This clone was seen ten or more times. The chain carries TRBV7-3 and TRBJ2-3; 8 bases match TRBD2. Looked up from germline, CDR1 is SGHTA and CDR2 is FQGTGA. The CDR3 has 17 amino acids. J lost 2 bases, V lost 5 bases, and 12 bases had no gene match. CDR3 bases: TGTGCCAGCAGCCTCCGCGGGCGGGGGGCAATCACAGATACGCAGTATTTT. It translates to CASSLRGRGAITDTQYF.

This clone was detected ten times or more. CDR3 amino acids: CASTRGIGQAYNEQFF. CDR3 DNA: TGTGCCAGCACCAGGGGTATTGGACAGGCCTACAATGAGCAGTTCTTC. The V call is TRBV9, the J call TRBJ2-1; TRBD1 matches at 7 bases. With V trimmed by 6 bases and J by 2 bases, 11 bases remained unmatched. Germline V gene lookup returns CDR1 SGDLS and CDR2 YYNGEE. The CDR3 length is 16 residues.

This clone was seen a few times. Distinct nucleotide sequences in the sample also encode this CDR3. The chain uses TRBV11-3 and TRBJ2-7; 7 bases map to TRBD2. The V and J ends lost 3 bases and 3 bases, in that order; junction bases with no gene match: 2. CDR3 length: 13 residues. Germline CDR1 and CDR2: SGHNT and YENEEA. CDR3 DNA sequence: TGTGCCAGCAGCTTGCAGCGGGACTACGAGCAGTACTTC. Encoded protein: CASSLQRDYEQYF.

This clone occurred many times. The rearrangement uses TRBV6-5 and TRBJ1-2; possible D gene TRBD1, 5 bases. Per the germline V gene, CDR1 is MNHEY and CDR2 is SVGAGI. The V end lost 0 bases, the J end lost 2 bases, and 7 bases lay between the germline ends. The length of the CDR3 is 14 residues. The CDR3 coding sequence is TGTGCCAGCAGTTACTCGCGGGACAACTATGGCTACACCTTC. Amino acid sequence: CASSYSRDNYGYTF.

This clone came up a few times. The chain joins TRBV2 to TRBJ2-3; D is ambiguous. V was pared by 4 bases and J by 4 bases, with 15 bases between. The CDR3 covers 15 residues. Germline values: CDR1 SNHLY, CDR2 FYNNEI. The CDR3 DNA follows: TGTGCCAGCAGTGGGAGACGCCTTCCCGCAGATACGCAGTATTTT. Translating it yields CASSGRRLPADTQYF.

The DNA for the CDR3 is TGTGCCAGCTCACCTGATACCAGGGGAATGAGAAACGAGCAGTACTTC. Translated: CASSPDTRGMRNEQYF. V gene TRBV18 combines with J gene TRBJ2-7, with D possibly TRBD1 on 6 matching bases. The V end lost 3 bases, the J end lost 5 bases, and 20 bases lay between the germline ends. This CDR3 is built from 16 residues. Germline CDR1 KGHSH, CDR2 LQKENI.

Ten or more counts support this clone. The chain couples TRBV18 to TRBJ2-7; tentative D call: TRBD1 (5 bases). CDR3 length: 14 residues. Germline-derived CDR1 and CDR2 are KGHSH and LQKENI. V lost 3 bases and J 2 bases, leaving 11 bases between the germline ends. The CDR3 bases are TGTGCCAGCTCACCTTTAGACAGACCCTACGAGCAGTACTTC. As protein: CASSPLDRPYEQYF.

This clone was detected ten times or more. The chain is built from TRBV7-3 and TRBJ2-4; TRBD1 matches at 9 bases. The V segment lost 2 bases and the J segment 7 bases; nucleotides outside the gene matches: 9. Germline assignment: CDR1 SGHTA and CDR2 FQGTGA. This CDR3 contains 16 residues. As DNA, the CDR3 is TGTGCCAGCAGCTTATCCTTGGACAGGGGAGGGAACATTCAGTACTTC. The encoded protein is CASSLSLDRGGNIQYF.